Listed below are T cell receptor beta chains from one sample, sequenced in a study of chemoradiotherapy in HPV16-positive cancers. Sequenced by immunoSEQ multiplex PCR; TCRdb stores in-frame clones only, minus some. Of about 5,400 clones detected, about 85% appear once; the ten largest clones hold approximately 9.7%. The starting material was tumor tissue, obtained from a patient who underwent chemoradiotherapy. The source is a human donor with HPV-associated anogenital cancer. The CDR3 runs from the conserved cysteine through the conserved F or W. Each record gives: J gene, V gene, CDR3 protein.

TRBJ1-2,TRBV30,CAWRQDWGYTF
TRBJ1-5,TRBV7-6,CASSLIMGGPQHF
TRBJ1-1,TRBV5-1,CASSLSDSGSTEAFF
TRBJ1-3,TRBV30,CAWSPGGNTIYF
TRBJ1-2,TRBV27,CASRSPGQGWNGYTF
TRBJ1-2,TRBV21-1,CASSFPIGEDLKVNYGYTF
TRBJ2-1,TRBV5-1,CASSLGTSRGPNEQFF
TRBJ2-3,TRBV11-3,CASSLGSGGAGTDTQYF
TRBJ2-5,TRBV18,CASSPKDTTIQVTQYF
TRBJ1-5,TRBV5-6,CASSWGGGGNQPQHF
TRBJ2-7,TRBV6-6,CASSSRDRGRYEQYF
TRBJ2-3,TRBV5-6,CASTPVRGSADTQYF
TRBJ2-3,TRBV30,CAWRQLDRVTQYF
TRBJ2-2,TRBV2,CASSGLGSTGELFF
TRBJ1-2,TRBV12-5,CASGLDVTGGPSGYTF
TRBJ2-7,TRBV5-1,CASSLTGVEQYF
TRBJ2-7,TRBV2,CASSHAPGLDSYEQYF
TRBJ2-5,TRBV5-1,CASSLGSGSTAQYF
TRBJ1-2,TRBV27,CASSLLGQGMHGYTF
TRBJ2-3,TRBV5-1,CASSEGPSTDTQYF
TRBJ1-5,TRBV2,CASSVVRGREPHSNQPQHF
TRBJ2-1,TRBV5-1,CASSLEAAAPNEQFF
TRBJ2-3,TRBV6-5,CASSSPGLSDTQYF
TRBJ2-1,TRBV19,CASSILLAGNNEQFF
TRBJ1-2,TRBV7-3,CASSFSGTGHGYTF
TRBJ2-1,TRBV6-1,CASSESVGQGNNEQFF
TRBJ2-1,TRBV5-1,CASSSGRSHPEQFF
TRBJ1-2,TRBV6-1,CASSEGALQIYGYTF
TRBJ2-1,TRBV5-1,CASSLEAAYGEQFF
TRBJ2-5,TRBV11-1,CASSLVWGAGETQYF
TRBJ2-7,TRBV28,CASSLSLAGGREQYF
TRBJ1-4,TRBV7-8,CASSKTGSGRREKLFF
TRBJ1-5,TRBV2,CASMMGGGDQPQHF
TRBJ1-1,TRBV19,CASGDTGLLNTEAFF
TRBJ1-4,TRBV5-1,CASSGGQAQNEKLFF
TRBJ1-6,TRBV19,CASTEHSSGPLHF
TRBJ2-3,TRBV11-2,CASSLGSGGYGTDTQYF
TRBJ2-5,TRBV2,CASNWQRQETQYF
TRBJ1-4,TRBV5-1,CASSLAMGGANEKLFF
TRBJ2-4,TRBV9,CASSVVGTGGNGIQYF
TRBJ1-1,TRBV5-8,CASSREGEAFF
TRBJ2-3,TRBV5-1,CASSSNRDRGTDTQYF
TRBJ2-3,TRBV14,CASSQLTGLDTDTQYF
TRBJ2-5,TRBV9,CASSVGDRGRGETQYF
TRBJ2-5,TRBV9,CASSVGGLAGGVQETQYF
TRBJ2-7,TRBV7-9,CASSFGQGRYEQYF
TRBJ1-3,TRBV5-6,CASSLAGQAGNTIYF
TRBJ1-6,TRBV27,CASRTPTFARNSPLHF
TRBJ1-5,TRBV27,CASRAGTGQMSNQPQHF
TRBJ2-2,TRBV30,CAWSVGGAETGELFF
TRBJ2-2,TRBV2,CASSGLGSTGELFF
TRBJ1-2,TRBV7-2,CASSDGRSHGYTF
TRBJ1-6,TRBV18,CASSLNEDNSPLHF
TRBJ1-1,TRBV5-1,CASSLSPDMNTEAFF
TRBJ2-4,TRBV6-6,CASRWTSGGRENIQYF
TRBJ1-1,TRBV28,CASRPATVTEAFF
TRBJ2-5,TRBV5-6,CASSRGTSGGQETQYF
TRBJ1-2,TRBV7-2,CASSPPGASRGYTF
TRBJ2-1,TRBV29-1,CSGIADAISYNEQFF
TRBJ2-1,TRBV9,CASSAGQSSYNEQFF